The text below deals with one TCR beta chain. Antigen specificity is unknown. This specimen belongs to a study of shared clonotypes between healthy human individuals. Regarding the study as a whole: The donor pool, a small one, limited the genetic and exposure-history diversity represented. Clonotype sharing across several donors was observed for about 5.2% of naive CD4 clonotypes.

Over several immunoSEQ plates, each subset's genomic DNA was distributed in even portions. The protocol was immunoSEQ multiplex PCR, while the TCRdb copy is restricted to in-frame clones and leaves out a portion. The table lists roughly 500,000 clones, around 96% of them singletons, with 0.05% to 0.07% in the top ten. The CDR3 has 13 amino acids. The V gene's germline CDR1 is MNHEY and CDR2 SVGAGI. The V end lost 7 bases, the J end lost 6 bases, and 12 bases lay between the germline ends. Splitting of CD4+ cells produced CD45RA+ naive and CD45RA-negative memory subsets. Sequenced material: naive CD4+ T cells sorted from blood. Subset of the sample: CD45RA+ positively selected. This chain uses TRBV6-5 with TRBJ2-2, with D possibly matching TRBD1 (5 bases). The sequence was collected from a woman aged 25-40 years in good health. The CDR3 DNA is TGTGCCAGCAAGTCAGGGTTGCCCGGGGAGCTGTTTTTT. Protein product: CASKSGLPGELFF.